Described below is a single T cell receptor beta chain sequence and its context. Its antigen is unknown. The ends were cut back, 1 base at V and 8 bases at J, with 15 bases in the middle. The CDR3 loop spans 15 amino acids. Germline V gene lookup returns CDR1 MGHRA and CDR2 YSYEKL. The data are from a study of T cell responses to AZD1222 COVID-19 vaccine. The method was immunoSEQ multiplex PCR; TCRdb's version includes in-frame clones alone and lacks a portion of them. The sample consists of some 130,000 clones, approximately 91% of them appearing once. Study conclusions and caveats: Mostly white British, mostly female donors; authors suggested clonal diversity may be underestimated. Dominant CD4 TCR responses targeted spike regions 160-218 and 743-854. Nearly half of spike-specific TCRs reportedly go after variant regions that carry no mutations. Spike-specific TCR repertoires showed rising breadth and depth after two AZD1222 doses.

The genes are TRBV4-1 and TRBJ1-5; unclear D gene. The sequence was obtained from an adult in good health. The specimen comprised peripheral blood, sampled on day 0 of AZD1222 vaccination. In DNA form, the CDR3 reads TGCGCCAGCAGCCAAGTTTATCCGGGAGAGAAGCCCCAGCATTTT. This gives the protein CASSQVYPGEKPQHF.